This record covers a single T cell receptor (beta chain). Its specificity is not known. This sample is part of a study of blood T cells in healthy people across ages. Sample-barcoded 5' priming and a J-beta primer mix drove a second PCR of roughly 6 to 12 cycles. Each single sample gave us at least 3 million CDR3-containing paired-end reads. TCRdb reprocessed the 5' RACE reads via MiXCR and lists one record per CDR3 protein. This table has about a million distinct CDR3 sequences, less than 45% appearing once. Per sample, at least 5 micrograms of total RNA were extracted. Study results and caveats: CMV status of donors was unknown, possibly confounding expanded clonotype changes. PBMC samples, being unsorted, prevented any conclusive comparison of naive and antigen-experienced cells.

The TCR was taken from a man younger than 35 in good health. Sequencing was performed on blood.

CDR3 in amino acids: CASSHLGGGAELTQYF. The CDR3 bases are TGTGCCAGCAGCCATCTCGGCGGGGGGGCGGAGTTGACGCAGTATTTT. The V and J genes are TRBV3-1 and TRBJ2-3; 9 bases are shared with TRBD2. Germline values: CDR1 LGHDT, CDR2 YNNKEL (reference sequence). J lost 9 bases, V lost 3 bases, and 13 bases had no gene match. The CDR3 sequence is 16 residues long.